This TCR beta chain was captured in a study of CD8+CD57+ T cells in acquired aplastic anemia. Across the study: Sorted CD4+ plus CD8+ cells gave DNA averaging 3.2 ug. CD4+ cell libraries from healthy donors averaged around 9.8 million reads.

CDR1 is DFQATT, CDR2 SNEGSKA, per germline (reference sequence). The CDR3 consists of 14 residues. V lost 3 bases and J 6 bases, leaving 15 bases between the germline ends. Details on this clonotype: Its specificity is unknown.

Points from the study as a whole: Some 30 shared CD8+ CDR3s appeared highly expressed within patients' immunodominant clones.

Both TCR beta VDJ combination and CDR3 sequence profiling were carried out. Genomic DNA was the template for this profiling. TCRdb redid the calling of the reads with MiXCR, one entry per CDR3 protein. The sample has about 130,000 distinct CDR3 sequences; 48% are singletons. Input material: sorted CD4+, CD8+, or CD8+CD57+ T cells (not recorded which) from PBMCs. V is TRBV20-1 and J is TRBJ2-1, with D perhaps TRBD1 (5 bases). The sequence came from a human donor in good health, serving as a control. The CDR3 nucleotides are TGCAGTGCTAGTATAGGGCAGGGTAGCAATGAGCAGTTCTTC. Translated: CSASIGQGSNEQFF.